These T cell receptor beta chains were read from a single sample in a study of regulatory T cells in long-lasting Graves disease. TCRdb analysed the multiplex PCR reads with MiXCR anew, one entry per CDR3 protein. The table lists a few hundred thousand distinct CDR3 sequences, around 17% of them singletons. The same sample was also used in a study of T cells in Graves' hyperthyroidism and ophthalmopathy.

Sequenced here: peripheral blood mononuclear cells (PBMCs), sampled at new diagnosis, from a patient treated with antithyroid drugs. The origin of the receptors is a woman aged 18-29 years with Graves disease. Each CDR3 is given with its conserved first and last residue. The order of the fields is D gene, J gene, V gene, clone size, CDR3 DNA, CDR3 protein. The D gene is left open where the match is weak. The size of a clone is reported for some rows only, either as once, few or many, or as a class for expanded clones.

. | TRBJ1-6 | TRBV25-1 | . | TGTGCCAGCACTGGACAGTATAATTCACCCCTCCACTTT | CASTGQYNSPLHF
TRBD2 | TRBJ2-1 | TRBV19 | . | TGTGCCAGTAGTCCGCGACTAGCGGGATTAGCTTCTGAGCAGTTCTTC | CASSPRLAGLASEQFF
TRBD2 | TRBJ2-5 | TRBV6-2/TRBV6-3 | many | TGTGCCAGCAGTTACAGCCTAGCGGGCGACCAAGAGACCCAGTACTTC | CASSYSLAGDQETQYF
TRBD2 | TRBJ2-1 | TRBV6-5 | many | TGTGCCAGCAGTTACTTGGGACTAGGAGGAGGCAATGAGCAGTTCTTC | CASSYLGLGGGNEQFF
. | TRBJ2-7 | TRBV29-1 | few | TGCAGCGTTGAACAGGGTAATAGCTACGAGCAGTACTTC | CSVEQGNSYEQYF
TRBD1 | TRBJ2-7 | TRBV5-6 | . | TGTGCCAGCAGCTGGGACAGGGGACACGAGCAGTACTTC | CASSWDRGHEQYF
TRBD2 | TRBJ2-1 | TRBV7-9 | many | TGTGCCAGCAGCTTAGCGAGAGGACTAGCGGGAGGTCTTGAGCAGTTCTTC | CASSLARGLAGGLEQFF
. | TRBJ1-1 | TRBV28 | many | TGTGCCACTACGACACCCATGAACACTGAAGCTTTCTTT | CATTTPMNTEAFF
. | TRBJ1-1 | TRBV27 | . | TGTGCCAGCAGTTTATACAGCCCTGAGGGTGAAGCTTTCTTT | CASSLYSPEGEAFF
TRBD1 | TRBJ1-5 | TRBV12-3/TRBV12-4 | once | TGTGCCAGCAACCCGGGACAGGGCAATCAGCCCCAGCATTTT | CASNPGQGNQPQHF
. | TRBJ1-4 | TRBV7-2 | . | TGTGCCAGCAGCTTAAGGGATAATGAAAAACTGTTTTTT | CASSLRDNEKLFF
TRBD1 | TRBJ1-1 | TRBV19 | many | TGTGCCAGTATCCGGACAGGAGGGGACACTGAAGCTTTCTTT | CASIRTGGDTEAFF
. | TRBJ2-1 | TRBV5-4 | . | TGTGCCAGCAGCTTGGAAGGGGTTTTTCGTGAGCAGTTCTTC | CASSLEGVFREQFF
TRBD2 | TRBJ2-1 | TRBV7-3 | many | TGTGCCAGCAGCTTAACGTGGGAGGGCCCTTACAATGAGCAGTTCTTC | CASSLTWEGPYNEQFF
. | TRBJ2-2 | TRBV4-1 | . | TGCGCCAGCAGCTGGGGCGCCGGGGAGCTGTTTTTT | CASSWGAGELFF
. | TRBJ1-1 | TRBV27 | many | TGTGCCAGCAGAGGAGAGAACACTGAAGCTTTCTTT | CASRGENTEAFF
. | TRBJ2-1 | TRBV11-3 | few | TGTGCCAGCAGTTCGTCACAGGGAGATAAAAACAATGAGCAGTTCTTC | CASSSSQGDKNNEQFF
. | TRBJ1-1 | TRBV12-3/TRBV12-4 | many | TGTGCCAGCAGTTTGGGGCCCGGCAGGGTTGACACTGAAGCTTTCTTT | CASSLGPGRVDTEAFF
. | TRBJ1-1 | TRBV11-3 | . | TGTGCCAGCGGCGAGAGTATCACAGGGACTGAAGCTTTCTTT | CASGESITGTEAFF
. | TRBJ1-2 | TRBV20-1 | few | TGCAGTGCTAACGGGCAGAACTATGGCTACACCTTC | CSANGQNYGYTF
TRBD2 | TRBJ2-3 | TRBV18 | few | TGTGCCAGCTCACCAACGACTTTAGGGGAGGGCCAAGATACGCAGTATTTT | CASSPTTLGEGQDTQYF
TRBD1 | TRBJ2-7 | TRBV7-8 | . | TGTGCCAGCAGCCCAACATTAACAGGGGACAGCTCCTACGAGCAGTACTTC | CASSPTLTGDSSYEQYF
. | TRBJ2-1 | TRBV9 | few | TGTGCCAGCAGCTCGGGGAGTAGTCGTGAGTTAAATGAGCAGTTCTTC | CASSSGSSRELNEQFF
TRBD1 | TRBJ1-2 | TRBV7-3 | . | TGTGCCAGCAGCTTAGGGCCGGGACAGAAGTATGGCTACACCTTC | CASSLGPGQKYGYTF
TRBD1 | TRBJ1-5 | TRBV4-1 | . | TGCGCCAGCAGCCAATTGTCGGTCAGGGGGCATCAGCCCCAGCATTTT | CASSQLSVRGHQPQHF
. | TRBJ2-1 | TRBV5-1 | few | TGCGCCAGCAGCTTGGAGATCCCCACCTACAATGAGCAGTTCTTC | CASSLEIPTYNEQFF
TRBD2 | TRBJ2-1 | TRBV20-1 | many | TGCAGTGCTAGCCCTAGCGGGAGGGCGTTCTTC | CSASPSGRAFF
TRBD1 | TRBJ1-5 | TRBV28 | many | TGTGCCAGCACAACTCAACAGGGGGACTGGAATCAGCCCCAGCATTTT | CASTTQQGDWNQPQHF
. | TRBJ2-1 | TRBV10-3 | . | TGTGCCATCAGTGGCGGTGGTGTGGTGGGCCTCCAAGAGACCCAGTTCTTC | CAISGGGVVGLQETQFF
TRBD1 | TRBJ1-1 | TRBV28 | many | TGTGCCAGCGTAGGACAGGGGAACACTGAAGCTTTCTTT | CASVGQGNTEAFF
. | TRBJ2-7 | TRBV6-1 | many | TGTGCCAGCAGCTCTATCAGGAACTACGAGCAGTACTTC | CASSSIRNYEQYF
TRBD2 | TRBJ2-3 | TRBV20-1 | once | TGCAGTGCCCTAAGCGGGAGCTTTGGCACAGATACGCAGTATTTT | CSALSGSFGTDTQYF
TRBD2 | TRBJ2-3 | TRBV12-3/TRBV12-4 | many | TGTGCCAGCAGTGCATCTAGCGGGAGGGCCACAGATACGCAGTATTTT | CASSASSGRATDTQYF
TRBD2 | TRBJ2-1 | TRBV27 | few | TGTGCCAGCACCAAGTTTTCTAGCGGAGACAATGAGCAGTTCTTC | CASTKFSSGDNEQFF
TRBD2 | TRBJ2-1 | TRBV7-9 | few | TGTGCCAGCAGCGGGCTGGGCAATCCCCAGCGGGGAGTCAATGAGCAGTTCTTC | CASSGLGNPQRGVNEQFF
TRBD1 | TRBJ2-1 | TRBV2 | few | TGTGCCAGCAATCAAGACAGGGCCGAAACAAATGAGCAGTTCTTC | CASNQDRAETNEQFF
TRBD2 | TRBJ2-1 | TRBV20-1 | many | TGCAGTGCTAGAGCCCCGGGACTAGCGGGAGGGCAATCTAATGAGCAGTTCTTC | CSARAPGLAGGQSNEQFF